This T cell receptor beta chain was observed in a study of blood T cell repertoires in COVID-19. The CDR3 spans 16 residues. Germline values: CDR1 SGHVS, CDR2 FQNEAQ. V gave up 5 bases and J gave up 2 bases; unmatched junction bases: 7. TCRdb's copy holds only in-frame clones and misses some; the assay was immunoSEQ multiplex PCR. The repertoire includes some 69,000 clones, nearly 85% of them detected once, and 1.5% to 2% sits in the top ten. This receptor was identified in an older woman with acute or convalescent COVID-19. Sequenced sample: peripheral blood. The chain carries TRBV7-8 and TRBJ1-4, with TRBD1 matching over 8 bases. The CDR3 DNA sequence: TGTGCCAGCAGCGCGCAGGGGGCGCATACTAATGAAAAACTGTTTTTT. The encoded protein is CASSAQGAHTNEKLFF.